The present T cell receptor beta chain was sequenced within a study of blood T cell dynamics during melanoma immunotherapy. Study details: Metastatic melanoma patients received first-line pembrolizumab or nivolumab plus ipilimumab. Study-wide points: Whether repertoire-driving clones were melanoma-specific could not be determined.

In germline, CDR1 is MNHEY, CDR2 SVGAGI. The CDR3 consists of 13 residues. V gave up 5 bases and J gave up 1 base, with 9 bases separating them. On this clone itself: The antigen remains unidentified.

Every bulk PBMC sample received the same 350 ng of DNA. The assay was immunoSEQ multiplex PCR, and TCRdb's table has in-frame clones only and misses some. Of 13,000 to 15,000 clones detected, around 85% appear once; the ten largest clones hold 7.8%. Regarding time point: week 3, after first cycle of checkpoint inhibitor. Samples come from before therapy and from week 3 after the first blockade cycle. The genes are TRBV6-5 and TRBJ2-7; no definite D call. The specimen was blood, collected from a patient treated with checkpoint blockade. This TCR was sampled from a human donor with melanoma. In DNA, the CDR3 is TGTGCCAGCAGTAGGCAGGAATCCTACGAGCAGTACTTC. Protein product: CASSRQESYEQYF.